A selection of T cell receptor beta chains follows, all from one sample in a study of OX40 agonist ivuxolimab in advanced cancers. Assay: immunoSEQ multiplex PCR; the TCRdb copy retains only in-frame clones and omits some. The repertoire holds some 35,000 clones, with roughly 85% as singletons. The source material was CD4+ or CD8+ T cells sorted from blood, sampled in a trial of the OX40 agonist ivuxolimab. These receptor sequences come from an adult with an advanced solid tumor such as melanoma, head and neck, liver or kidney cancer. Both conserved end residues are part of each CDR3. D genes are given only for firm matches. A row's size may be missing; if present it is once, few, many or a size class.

TGTGCCAGCAGTGACCAGGTCGAGTCCTACGAGCAGTACTTC	CASSDQVESYEQYF	.	.	TRBV2	TRBJ2-7
TGTGCCAGCAGCTTAAAGCCACGTTCTCGGGTGTTTTTT	CASSLKPRSRVFF	.	.	TRBV7-9	TRBJ1-4
TGTGCCTGGAGTACACGCGGGACAGGGTGGGGCAGCAATCAGCCCCAGCATTTT	CAWSTRGTGWGSNQPQHF	.	TRBD1	TRBV30	TRBJ1-5
TGCGCCAGCAGCCCCCTCAGGGACAGGGACTACGAGCAGTACTTC	CASSPLRDRDYEQYF	.	TRBD1	TRBV4-3	TRBJ2-7
TGTGCCAGCAGTTCAGGACAGATTAGCAATCAGCCCCAGCATTTT	CASSSGQISNQPQHF	.	.	TRBV7-9	TRBJ1-5
TGTGCCAGCAGTGAAGACGGTCAAGAGACCCAGTACTTC	CASSEDGQETQYF	.	.	TRBV2	TRBJ2-5
TGTGCCAGTACCCCTGGGGGCAATCAGCCCCAGCATTTT	CASTPGGNQPQHF	.	.	TRBV19	TRBJ1-5
TGTGCCACCAGCAGAGAGCGGGGGGTGGATAATGAGCAGTTCTTC	CATSRERGVDNEQFF	few	TRBD2	TRBV15	TRBJ2-1
TGCGCCAGCAGCCTTGGGACAGACCCTTTCGAAAAACTGTTTTTT	CASSLGTDPFEKLFF	.	TRBD1	TRBV4-3	TRBJ1-4
TGTGCCTGGAGTGTACAAGGGCGACTACCTTACTATGGCTACACCTTC	CAWSVQGRLPYYGYTF	.	.	TRBV30	TRBJ1-2
TGTGCCAGCAGACCCGGGACAGGGGGGAGCTACGAGCAGTACTTC	CASRPGTGGSYEQYF	.	TRBD1	TRBV27	TRBJ2-7
TGTGCCAGCAGCTTGGTGGGGGACGGGGAGCTGTTTTTT	CASSLVGDGELFF	.	.	TRBV5-4	TRBJ2-2
TGTGCCAGCAGCACATCAGTGGCTCACACTGAAGCTTTCTTT	CASSTSVAHTEAFF	few	.	TRBV7-9	TRBJ1-1
TGTGCCTGGATTGGTAGCGGGACTAGCGCCTACGAGCAGTACTTC	CAWIGSGTSAYEQYF	.	TRBD2	TRBV30	TRBJ2-7
TGTGCCTGGAGTCCTCAGGGAGGCGCTGAAGCTTTCTTT	CAWSPQGGAEAFF	.	.	TRBV30	TRBJ1-1
TGTGCCAGCAGTTTTAGGGGGGCGAGCTCCTACAATGAGCAGTTCTTC	CASSFRGASSYNEQFF	.	.	TRBV27	TRBJ2-1
TGTGCCAGCAGGTCCGAGAAATATAGCAATCAGCCCCAGCATTTT	CASRSEKYSNQPQHF	.	.	TRBV28	TRBJ1-5
TGTGCCAGCTCACCACCGGACAGGGTGGCAAACTACGAGCAGTACTTC	CASSPPDRVANYEQYF	.	TRBD1	TRBV18	TRBJ2-7
TGTGCCAGCTCACCCCCTCCGGGACAGGGCCACGAGCAGTACTTC	CASSPPPGQGHEQYF	.	TRBD1	TRBV18	TRBJ2-7
TGTGCCAGCAGCTTAGTAGGGGGGGCAGGGTTAAGGGATTACACTGAAGCTTTCTTT	CASSLVGGAGLRDYTEAFF	.	.	TRBV7-2	TRBJ1-1
TGTGCCAGCAGCCAAGATCTGATGACTGAACAGCCCCAGCATTTT	CASSQDLMTEQPQHF	.	.	TRBV4-2	TRBJ1-5
TGTGCCAGCAGTTACGGGCAGGGCAATGAGCAGTTCTTC	CASSYGQGNEQFF	.	.	TRBV6-5	TRBJ2-1
TGCGCCAGCAGCCCTGAGAGACAGACCCAAGAGACCCAGTACTTC	CASSPERQTQETQYF	.	.	TRBV4-1	TRBJ2-5
TGTGCCAGCAGTTTCGAGGGCACTGAAGCTTTCTTT	CASSFEGTEAFF	once	.	TRBV28	TRBJ1-1
TGTGCCAGCAGTTACTCGATGGTGTCAAACACCGGGGAGCTGTTTTTT	CASSYSMVSNTGELFF	.	.	TRBV6-5	TRBJ2-2
TGTGCCAGCAGCTTAGCGACCTCGGGGCCTAATTCACCCCTCCACTTT	CASSLATSGPNSPLHF	.	.	TRBV7-9	TRBJ1-6
TGTGCCAGCAGCTTATTCAGGGGCTCCTACAATGAGCAGTTCTTC	CASSLFRGSYNEQFF	.	.	TRBV7-8	TRBJ2-1